This section outlines one T cell receptor beta chain sequence together with its context. TCRdb recomputed calls from the RT-PCR reads with MiXCR, one row per CDR3 protein. The repertoire includes some 960,000 distinct CDR3 sequences, under 20% of them detected once, and roughly 6% sits in the top ten. The data originate from a study of patients and donors after allogeneic stem cell transplantation. This CDR3 region has 15 residues. After removal of 5 bases from V and 9 bases from J, the junction contained 10 bases not matched to a gene. Germline V lookup: CDR1 MNHEY, CDR2 SVGEGT. Sequencing was done on a sample of blood, either unsorted or a sorted T cell fraction (not recorded which). The chain carries TRBV6-2 or TRBV6-3 and TRBJ2-1, with 10 positions matching TRBD2. The TCR comes from a human donor who was either an allogeneic HSCT recipient or a stem cell or donor lymphocyte infusion donor (not recorded which). It is not recorded whose cells these are; they may come from a transplant donor. CDR3 sequence: CASSLAGANTAEQFF. The CDR3 DNA reads as TGTGCCAGCAGTCTAGCGGGGGCCAACACTGCTGAGCAGTTCTTC.